Sequencing of this T cell receptor (beta chain) was carried out in a study of CD8 T cells in Susac syndrome. Study overall: There were Susac syndrome patients who were therapy-naive at blood draw, others on corticosteroids, and others on intravenous immunoglobulin alone. General study findings and limits: Clonal expansion did not appear in Susac syndrome CD4+ T cell repertoires.

Germline V CDR1 and CDR2: SGHTA, FQGNSA. The CDR3 runs to 15 residues. The RNA, roughly 0.5 to 1 ug, was put through reverse transcription using random hexamers. By means of immunoSEQ multiplex PCR, TCR beta CDR3 spanning 54 Vbeta and 13 Jbeta underwent amplification. TCRdb processed the immunoSEQ multiplex PCR reads anew with MiXCR; each CDR3 protein has one entry. Of 110,000 to 150,000 distinct CDR3 sequences listed, approximately 96% were seen once; the top ten hold over 0.065%. Points on this clonotype: Its target is not known. One end of the junction is discordant with germline, which a read error may explain.

Sequencing targeted TCR beta in blood CD8+ and CD4+ T cells. Input material: CD4+ T cells from PBMCs. This TCR derives from a human donor with Susac syndrome. This chain joins TRBV7-2 and TRBJ2-1, with 11 positions matching TRBD2. CDR3 protein: CASSLAGGYYNEQFF. CDR3 nucleotides: TGTGCCAGCAGCCTAGCGGGGGGATACTACAATGAGCAGTTCTTC.